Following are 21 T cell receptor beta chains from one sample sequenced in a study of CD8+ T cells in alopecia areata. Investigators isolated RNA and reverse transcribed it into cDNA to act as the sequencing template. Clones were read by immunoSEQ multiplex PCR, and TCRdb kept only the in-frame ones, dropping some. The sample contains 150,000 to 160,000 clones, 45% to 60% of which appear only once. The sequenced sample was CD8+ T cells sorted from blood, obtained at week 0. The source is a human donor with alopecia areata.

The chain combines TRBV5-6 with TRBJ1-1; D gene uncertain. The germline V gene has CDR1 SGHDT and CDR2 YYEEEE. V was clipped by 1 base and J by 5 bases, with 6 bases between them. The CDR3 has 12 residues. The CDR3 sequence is CASSLLGTEAFF. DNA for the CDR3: TGTGCCAGCAGCTTGTTAGGGACTGAAGCTTTCTTT.

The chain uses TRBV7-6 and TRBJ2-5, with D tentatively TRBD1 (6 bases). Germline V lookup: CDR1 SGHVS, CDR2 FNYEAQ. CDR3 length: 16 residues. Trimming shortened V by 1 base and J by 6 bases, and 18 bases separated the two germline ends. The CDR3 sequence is CASSLDAGAWVKTQYF. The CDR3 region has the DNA TGTGCCAGCAGCTTAGATGCAGGGGCGTGGGTGAAGACCCAGTACTTC.

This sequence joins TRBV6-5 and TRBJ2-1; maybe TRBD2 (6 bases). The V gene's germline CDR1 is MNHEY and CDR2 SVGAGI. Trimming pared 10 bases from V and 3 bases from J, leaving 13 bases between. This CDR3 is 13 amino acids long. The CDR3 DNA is TGTGCCACCGGGACTCGGCTCTACAATGAGCAGTTCTTC. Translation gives CATGTRLYNEQFF.

CDR3 sequence: CAWITGAGTEAFF. In nucleotides, the CDR3 is TGTGCCTGGATCACAGGGGCGGGCACTGAAGCTTTCTTT. The genes are TRBV30 and TRBJ1-1, with 7 bases lining up with TRBD1. In germline, CDR1 is GTSNPN, CDR2 SVGIG (reference sequence). The CDR3 runs to 13 residues. After removal of 4 bases from V and 4 bases from J, the junction contained 6 bases not matched to a gene.

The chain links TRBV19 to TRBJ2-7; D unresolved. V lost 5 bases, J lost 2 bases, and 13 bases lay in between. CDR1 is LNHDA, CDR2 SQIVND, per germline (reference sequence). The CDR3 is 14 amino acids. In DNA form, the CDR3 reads TGTGCCAGTAGTCCCGGAATACGTACCTACGAGCAGTACTTC. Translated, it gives CASSPGIRTYEQYF.

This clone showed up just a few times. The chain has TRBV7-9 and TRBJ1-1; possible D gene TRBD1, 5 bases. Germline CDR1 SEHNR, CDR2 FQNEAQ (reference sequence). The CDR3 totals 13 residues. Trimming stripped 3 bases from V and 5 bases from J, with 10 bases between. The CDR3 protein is CASSFRVCTEAFF. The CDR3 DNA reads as TGTGCCAGCAGCTTCAGGGTGTGTACTGAAGCTTTCTTT.

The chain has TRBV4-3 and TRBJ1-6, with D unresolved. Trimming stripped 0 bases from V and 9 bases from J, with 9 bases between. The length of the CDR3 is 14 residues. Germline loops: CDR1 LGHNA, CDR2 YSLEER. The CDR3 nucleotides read TGCGCCAGCAGCCAAGACACTTTGATTTCACCCCTCCACTTT. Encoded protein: CASSQDTLISPLHF.

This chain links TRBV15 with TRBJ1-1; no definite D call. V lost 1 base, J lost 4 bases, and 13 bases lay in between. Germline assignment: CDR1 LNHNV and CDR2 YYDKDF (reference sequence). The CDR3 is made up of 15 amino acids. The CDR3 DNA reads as TGTGCCACCAGCAGAGTTCCCGGGGTGGGCACTGAAGCTTTCTTT. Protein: CATSRVPGVGTEAFF.

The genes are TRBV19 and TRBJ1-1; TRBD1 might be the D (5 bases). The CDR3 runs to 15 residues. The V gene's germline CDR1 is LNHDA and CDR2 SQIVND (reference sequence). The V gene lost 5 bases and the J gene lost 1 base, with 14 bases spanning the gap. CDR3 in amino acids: CASSAIRGENTEAFF. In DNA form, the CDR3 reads TGTGCCAGTAGTGCTATAAGGGGCGAGAACACTGAAGCTTTCTTT.

This CDR3 is CASSYAGDGYTF. The DNA for the CDR3 is TGTGCCAGCAGTTATGCTGGGGATGGCTACACCTTC. V gene TRBV6-5 combines with J gene TRBJ1-2; D remains unclear. Trimming left V 3 bases short and J 6 bases short, with 8 bases between. The CDR3 consists of 12 residues. Per the germline V gene, CDR1 is MNHEY and CDR2 is SVGAGI.

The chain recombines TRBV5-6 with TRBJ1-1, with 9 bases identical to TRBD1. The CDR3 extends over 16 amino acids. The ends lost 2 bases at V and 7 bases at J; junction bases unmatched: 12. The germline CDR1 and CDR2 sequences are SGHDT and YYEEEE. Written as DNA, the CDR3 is TGTGCCAGCAGCTTCGCGACAGGGGGTCCCCAACATGAAGCTTTCTTT. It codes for CASSFATGGPQHEAFF.

The CDR3, as DNA: TGCAGCGCACATACAGGGAGCACAGATACGCAGTATTTT. As protein: CSAHTGSTDTQYF. The chain joins TRBV29-1 to TRBJ2-3, with D tentatively TRBD1 (6 bases). The germline V gene encodes CDR1 SQVTM and CDR2 ANQGSEA. Trimming cost V 7 bases and J 0 bases, with 11 bases left between them. The CDR3 runs 13 residues.

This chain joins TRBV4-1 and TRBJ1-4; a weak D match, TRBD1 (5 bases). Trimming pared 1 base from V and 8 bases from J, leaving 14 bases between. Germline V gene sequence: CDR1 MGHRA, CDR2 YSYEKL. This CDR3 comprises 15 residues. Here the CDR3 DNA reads TGCGCCAGCAGCCAAGTACCCAGGGTCGTGGAAAAACTGTTTTTT. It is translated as CASSQVPRVVEKLFF.

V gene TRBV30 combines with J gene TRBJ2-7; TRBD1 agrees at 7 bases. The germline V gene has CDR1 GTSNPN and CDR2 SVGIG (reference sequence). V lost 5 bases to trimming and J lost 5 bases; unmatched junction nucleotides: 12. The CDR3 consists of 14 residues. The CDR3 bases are TGTGCCTGGCGTGGCGGACAGGCACGTAACGAGCAGTACTTC. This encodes CAWRGGQARNEQYF.

CDR3 sequence reads: CASSDGPLSDEQYF. DNA for the CDR3: TGTGCCAGCAGCGACGGACCGCTAAGTGACGAGCAGTACTTC. This chain joins TRBV27 and TRBJ2-7; D unresolved. V was pared by 6 bases and J by 5 bases, with 17 bases between. Germline-derived CDR1 and CDR2 are MNHEY and SMNVEV (reference sequence). The CDR3 loop spans 14 amino acids.

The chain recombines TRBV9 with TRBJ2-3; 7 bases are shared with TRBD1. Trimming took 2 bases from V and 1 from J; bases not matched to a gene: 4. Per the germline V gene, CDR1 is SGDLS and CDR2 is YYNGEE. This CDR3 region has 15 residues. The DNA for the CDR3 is TGTGCCAGCAGCGTCTGGCAGGGGGGCACAGATACGCAGTATTTT. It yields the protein CASSVWQGGTDTQYF.

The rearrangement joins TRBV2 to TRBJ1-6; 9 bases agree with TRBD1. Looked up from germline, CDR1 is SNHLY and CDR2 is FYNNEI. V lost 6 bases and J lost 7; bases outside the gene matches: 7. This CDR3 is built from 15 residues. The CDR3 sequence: CASREPGQGNSPLHF. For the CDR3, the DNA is TGTGCCAGCAGAGAGCCGGGACAGGGAAATTCACCCCTCCACTTT.

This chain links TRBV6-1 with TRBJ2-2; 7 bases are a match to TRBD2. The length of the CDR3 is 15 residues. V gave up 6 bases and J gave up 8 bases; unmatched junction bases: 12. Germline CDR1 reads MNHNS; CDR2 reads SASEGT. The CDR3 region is CASSSSGHKGGELFF. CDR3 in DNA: TGTGCCAGCAGCTCTAGCGGCCACAAGGGGGGGGAGCTGTTTTTT.

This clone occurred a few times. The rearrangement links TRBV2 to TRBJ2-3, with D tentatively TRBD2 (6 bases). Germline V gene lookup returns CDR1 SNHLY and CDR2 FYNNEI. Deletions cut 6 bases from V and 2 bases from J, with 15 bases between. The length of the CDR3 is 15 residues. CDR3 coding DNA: TGTGCCAGCAGCGATAGCGGTACGGTCACAGATACGCAGTATTTT. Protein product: CASSDSGTVTDTQYF. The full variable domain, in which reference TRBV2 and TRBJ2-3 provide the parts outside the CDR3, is EPEVTQTPSHQVTQMGQEVILRCVPISNHLYFYWYRQILGQKVEFLVSFYNNEISEKSEIFDDQFSVERPDGSNFTLKIRSTKLEDSAMYFCASSDSGTVTDTQYFGPGTRLTVL.

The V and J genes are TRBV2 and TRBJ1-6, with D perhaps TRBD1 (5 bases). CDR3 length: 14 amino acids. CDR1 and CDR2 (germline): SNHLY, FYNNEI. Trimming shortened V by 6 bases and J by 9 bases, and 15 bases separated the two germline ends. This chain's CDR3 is CASSEGPHGSPLHF. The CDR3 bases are TGTGCCAGCAGCGAGGGACCGCATGGTTCACCCCTCCACTTT. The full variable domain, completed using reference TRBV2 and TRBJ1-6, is EPEVTQTPSHQVTQMGQEVILRCVPISNHLYFYWYRQILGQKVEFLVSFYNNEISEKSEIFDDQFSVERPDGSNFTLKIRSTKLEDSAMYFCASSEGPHGSPLHFGNGTRLTVT.

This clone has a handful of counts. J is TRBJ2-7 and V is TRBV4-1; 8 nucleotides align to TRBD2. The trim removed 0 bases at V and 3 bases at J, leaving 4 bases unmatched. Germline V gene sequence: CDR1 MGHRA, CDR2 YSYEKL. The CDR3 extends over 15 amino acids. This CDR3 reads CASSQDRGGGYEQYF. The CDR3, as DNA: TGCGCCAGCAGCCAAGATCGGGGGGGCGGCTACGAGCAGTACTTC.